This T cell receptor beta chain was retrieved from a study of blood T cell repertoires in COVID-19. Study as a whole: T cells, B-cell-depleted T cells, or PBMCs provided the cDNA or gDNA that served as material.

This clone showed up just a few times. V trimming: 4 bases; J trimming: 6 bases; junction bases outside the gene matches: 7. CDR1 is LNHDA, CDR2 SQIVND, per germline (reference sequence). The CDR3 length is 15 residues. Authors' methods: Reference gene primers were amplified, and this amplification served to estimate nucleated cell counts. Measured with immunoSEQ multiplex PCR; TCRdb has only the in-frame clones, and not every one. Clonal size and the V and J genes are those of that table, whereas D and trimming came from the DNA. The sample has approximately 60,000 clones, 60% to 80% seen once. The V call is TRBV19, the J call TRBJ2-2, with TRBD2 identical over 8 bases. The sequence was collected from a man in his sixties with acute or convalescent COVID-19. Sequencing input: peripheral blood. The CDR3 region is CASSTTGTRAGELFF. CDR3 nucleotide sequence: TGTGCCAGTAGTACAACCGGGACTAGGGCCGGGGAGCTGTTTTTT. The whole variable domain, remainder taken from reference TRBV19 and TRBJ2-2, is DGGITQSPKYLFRKEGQNVTLSCEQNLNHDAMYWYRQDPGQGLRLIYYSQIVNDFQKGDIAEGYSVSREKKESFPLTVTSAQKNPTAFYLCASSTTGTRAGELFFGEGSRLTVL.